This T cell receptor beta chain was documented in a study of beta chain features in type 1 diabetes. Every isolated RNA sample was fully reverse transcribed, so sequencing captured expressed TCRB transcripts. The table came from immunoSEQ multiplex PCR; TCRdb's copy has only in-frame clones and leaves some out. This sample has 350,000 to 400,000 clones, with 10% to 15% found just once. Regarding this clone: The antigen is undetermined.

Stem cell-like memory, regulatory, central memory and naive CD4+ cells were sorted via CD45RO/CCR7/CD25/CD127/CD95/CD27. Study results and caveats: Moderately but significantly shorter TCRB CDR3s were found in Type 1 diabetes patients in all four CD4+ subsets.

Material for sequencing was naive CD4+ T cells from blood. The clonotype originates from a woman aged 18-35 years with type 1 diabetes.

The CDR3 region is CASSLFNGEQYF. In DNA form, the CDR3 reads TGTGCCAGCAGCTTATTTAACGGCGAGCAGTACTTC. The chain has TRBV7-2 and TRBJ2-7; D is unresolved. V dropped 2 bases and J dropped 6 bases, with 8 bases sitting between them. The CDR3 extends over 12 amino acids. The germline V gene encodes CDR1 SGHTA and CDR2 FQGNSA.